This T cell receptor (beta chain) is from a study of T cell changes during pregnancy in multiple sclerosis. TCRdb's table, derived via immunoSEQ multiplex PCR, lists solely in-frame clones and lacks some. Among about 97,000 clones, more than 85% were seen once, and the ten largest hold around 3%. Germline CDR1 reads SGHVS; CDR2 reads FNYEAQ. The CDR3 covers 15 residues. Trimming took 0 bases from V and 3 from J, leaving 12 bases between them. Sequencing used peripheral blood, obtained in the second trimester of pregnancy. The clonotype comes from a female donor with multiple sclerosis, enrolled in a pregnancy study. The chain couples TRBV7-6 to TRBJ2-7; the D gene is possibly TRBD1 (6 bases). CDR3 loop: CASSLAEGGNYEQYF. Written as DNA, the CDR3 is TGTGCCAGCAGCTTAGCCGAAGGGGGAAACTACGAGCAGTACTTC.